This T cell receptor (beta chain) came from a study of blood T cell repertoires in COVID-19. V was pared by 6 bases and J by 1 base, with 8 bases of the junction left unmatched. In germline, CDR1 is SNHLY, CDR2 FYNNEI. CDR3 length: 15 amino acids. Methods used by the authors: Reference gene primer amplification in the assay estimated nucleated cell counts. The table came from immunoSEQ multiplex PCR; TCRdb's copy has only in-frame clones and leaves some out. V and J calls and clone size are as listed in that table; D and trimming were resolved from the DNA. The data contain around 290,000 clones, approximately 89% of them singletons.

The specimen was peripheral blood. This rearrangement joins TRBV2 to TRBJ1-1; 7 bases are shared with TRBD1. This TCR came from a woman between 50 and 59 years old who had recovered from COVID-19. The CDR3 nucleotides read TGTGCCAGCAGGGATACAGGGGCCTCGAACACTGAAGCTTTCTTT. It translates to CASRDTGASNTEAFF.